This entry is about one T cell receptor (beta chain). The antigen is not known. A multiplex PCR was run with 60 Vbeta primers and 13 Jbeta primers. Methods used by the authors: Unique TCR beta chains totaled some 88 million in a later count, with roughly 11 million of them shared. Here immunoSEQ multiplex PCR was the method, and the copy in TCRdb shows in-frame clones only, minus some. D and trimming were read from the DNA, whereas the V and J calls and clone size are those reported in that table. The table lists around 90,000 clones, approximately 81% of them singletons. This entry belongs to a study of cytomegalovirus exposure and HLA in healthy donors. Study details: Among the 350 to 500 donors who were genotyped, 70% to 90% fell in the genetic ancestry cluster that is associated with self-reported Caucasian donors.

V was clipped by 1 base and J by 5 bases; unmatched bases: 9. Germline V gene sequence: CDR1 KGHSH, CDR2 LQKENI. The CDR3 has 17 amino acids. Study-wide results and caveats: Being indistinguishable, some V segments were excluded, TRBV6-2 and TRBV6-3 among them.

The donors (healthy individuals) were bone marrow donors. The chain is built from TRBV18 and TRBJ2-1; TRBD2 aligns across 9 bases. The sample comprised PBMCs. This TCR was recovered from a middle-aged man in good health and CMV-seropositive. Here the CDR3 DNA reads TGTGCCAGCTCACCACGAAGCGGGGGGCCGGAAAACAATGAGCAGTTCTTC. Translated: CASSPRSGGPENNEQFF. Filled out from reference TRBV18 and TRBJ2-1, the complete variable domain reads NAGVMQNPRHLVRRRGQEARLRCSPMKGHSHVYWYRQLPEEGLKFMVYLQKENIIDESGMPKERFSAEFPKEGPSILRIQQVVRGDSAAYFCASSPRSGGPENNEQFFGPGTRLTVL.